The 6 T cell receptor beta chains below come from one sample, sequenced in a study of T cell repertoires in cytomegalovirus infection. Each CDR3 protein is one row after TCRdb ran MiXCR on the reads. The data contain approximately 700,000 distinct CDR3 sequences, 35% to 40% of them singletons. Material for sequencing was PBMCs. Receptor source: a human donor in good health (CMV status not recorded). Some clones in this sample may be carry-over from other donors' samples.

This clonotype was seen only a few times. The chain employs TRBV12-3 or TRBV12-4 and TRBJ1-2; no reliable D call. The CDR3 has 13 residues. Trimming cost V 6 bases and J 4 bases, with 12 bases left between them. CDR3 nucleotides: TGTGCCAGCAGCCCGGGATCTCTCTATGGCTACACCTTC. Its protein is CASSPGSLYGYTF.

Of note for this clonotype: Without the conserved terminal phenylalanine or tryptophan, this CDR3 likely stems from a read error. The rearrangement links TRBV20-1 to TRBJ2-5; 8 bases are shared with TRBD2. Germline CDR1 DFQATT, CDR2 SNEGSKA (reference sequence). The CDR3 runs 14 residues. With 2 bases clipped from V and 5 bases from J, the junction kept 7 bases outside the gene matches. The CDR3 nucleotides are TGCAGTGCTAGAAAGCGGGGGAGTCGGGAGACCCAGTACTTA. Protein product: CSARKRGSRETQYL.

With respect to this clonotype: A read error is likely, as this CDR3 ends without the conserved phenylalanine or tryptophan. The DNA is omitted, as the CDR3 cannot be located on it reliably, and the CDR3 follows TCRdb's listing. The CDR3 spells CASSSRTSQGII. The chain has TRBV28 and TRBJ2-4; the D segment call TRBD1 is taken from the table without a DNA check. Germline lookup yields CDR1 MDHEN and CDR2 SYDVKM. Inclusive of both ends, the CDR3 amounts to 12 amino acids.

This clonotype was seen a handful of times. The chain employs TRBV7-6 and TRBJ2-7; 9 bases match TRBD2. The V gene end was trimmed by 1 base and the J gene end by 3 bases; junction bases not matched to a gene: 7. This CDR3 is built from 16 residues. Germline loops: CDR1 SGHVS, CDR2 FNYEAQ. The CDR3 is CASSLGVAGGHYEQYF. CDR3 DNA: TGTGCCAGCAGCTTAGGTGTCGCGGGGGGGCACTACGAGCAGTACTTC.

This clonotype has only a few counts. In nucleotides, the CDR3 is TGTGCCAGCAGTTTCGGACAGGGAGTCACCTCTGGAAACACCATATATTTT. Translated: CASSFGQGVTSGNTIYF. The chain carries TRBV28 and TRBJ1-3; 8 bases agree with TRBD1. CDR3 size: 17 residues. Per the germline V gene, CDR1 is MDHEN and CDR2 is SYDVKM. V was clipped by 3 bases and J by 0 bases; unmatched bases: 7.

The chain uses TRBV28 and TRBJ1-6, with a weak D call TRBD1 (6 bases). Deletions cut 5 bases from V and 12 bases from J, with 17 bases between. Germline CDR1 is MDHEN and CDR2 is SYDVKM. The CDR3 length is 14 residues. As DNA, the CDR3 is TGTGCCAGCAGTACAGGGAAGGCTTCGGGACCCCTCCACTTT. Translation gives CASSTGKASGPLHF. Based on the CDR3 plus reference TRBV28 and TRBJ1-6, the full variable domain is DVKVTQSSRYLVKRTGEKVFLECVQDMDHENMFWYRQDPGLGLRLIYFSYDVKMKEKGDIPEGYSVSREKKERFSLILESASTNQTSMYLCASSTGKASGPLHFGNGTRLTVT.